Detailed here is one T cell receptor (beta chain). The data derive from a study of tumor-infiltrating lymphocytes in localized non-small cell lung cancer. The data were produced by immunoSEQ multiplex PCR, yet TCRdb's version contains in-frame clones alone and is incomplete. The sample lists about 16,000 clones; under 75% were seen once. The CDR3 is 14 amino acids. V was clipped by 6 bases and J by 6 bases, with 14 bases between them. Germline CDR1 reads MDHEN; CDR2 reads SYDVKM. This clonotype was obtained from a human donor with non-small cell lung cancer. Source material: lung tumor tissue. The V call is TRBV28, the J call TRBJ2-2, with D perhaps matching TRBD2 (5 bases). CDR3 region: CASSPGSKSGELFF. The CDR3 coding sequence is TGTGCCAGCAGCCCGGGATCCAAGTCCGGGGAGCTGTTTTTT.